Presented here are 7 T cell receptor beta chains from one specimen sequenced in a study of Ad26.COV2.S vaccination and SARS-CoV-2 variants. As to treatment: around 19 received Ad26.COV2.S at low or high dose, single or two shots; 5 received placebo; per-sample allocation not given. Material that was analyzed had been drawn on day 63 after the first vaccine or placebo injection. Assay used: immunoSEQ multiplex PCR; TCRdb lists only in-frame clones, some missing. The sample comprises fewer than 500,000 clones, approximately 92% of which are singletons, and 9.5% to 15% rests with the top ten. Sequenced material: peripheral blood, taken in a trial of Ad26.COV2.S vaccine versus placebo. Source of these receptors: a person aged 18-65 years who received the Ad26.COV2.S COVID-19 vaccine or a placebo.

The CDR3 loop is CAISEGRGSGNTIYF. The CDR3 DNA sequence: TGTGCCATCAGTGAGGGGAGGGGTTCTGGAAACACCATATATTTT. The V call is TRBV10-3, the J call TRBJ1-3, with D possibly matching TRBD1 (5 bases). V shed 2 bases and J shed 1 base, with 9 bases lying between them. CDR3 length equals 15 residues. Germline assignment: CDR1 ENHRY and CDR2 SYGVKD.

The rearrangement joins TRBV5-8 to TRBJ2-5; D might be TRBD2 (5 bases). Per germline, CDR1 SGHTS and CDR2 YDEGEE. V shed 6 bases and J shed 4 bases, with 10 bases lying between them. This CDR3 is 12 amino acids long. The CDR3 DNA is TGTGCCAGCAAGCGAGGAGGAGAGACCCAGTACTTC. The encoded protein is CASKRGGETQYF.

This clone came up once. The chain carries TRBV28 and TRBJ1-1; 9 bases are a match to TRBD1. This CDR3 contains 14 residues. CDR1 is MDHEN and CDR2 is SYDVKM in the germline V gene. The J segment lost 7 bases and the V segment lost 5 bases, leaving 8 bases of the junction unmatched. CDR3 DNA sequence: TGTGCCAGCAGTCCCGGGACAGGGAGGGGTGAAGCTTTCTTT. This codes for CASSPGTGRGEAFF. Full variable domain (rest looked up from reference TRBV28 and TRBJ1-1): DVKVTQSSRYLVKRTGEKVFLECVQDMDHENMFWYRQDPGLGLRLIYFSYDVKMKEKGDIPEGYSVSREKKERFSLILESASTNQTSMYLCASSPGTGRGEAFFGQGTRLTVV.

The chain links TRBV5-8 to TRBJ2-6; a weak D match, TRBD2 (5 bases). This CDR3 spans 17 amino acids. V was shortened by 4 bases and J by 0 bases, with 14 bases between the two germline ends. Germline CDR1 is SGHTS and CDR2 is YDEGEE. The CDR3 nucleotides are TGTGCCAGCAGCAGAACGGGGTCTAGCTCTGGGGCCAACGTCCTGACTTTC. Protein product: CASSRTGSSSGANVLTF.

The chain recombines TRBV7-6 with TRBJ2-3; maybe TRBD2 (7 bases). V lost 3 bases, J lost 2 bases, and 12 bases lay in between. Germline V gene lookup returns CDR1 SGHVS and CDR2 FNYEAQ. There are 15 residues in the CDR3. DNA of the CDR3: TGTGCCAGCAGCTTTCTAGGGGGGGCCACAGATACGCAGTATTTT. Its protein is CASSFLGGATDTQYF.

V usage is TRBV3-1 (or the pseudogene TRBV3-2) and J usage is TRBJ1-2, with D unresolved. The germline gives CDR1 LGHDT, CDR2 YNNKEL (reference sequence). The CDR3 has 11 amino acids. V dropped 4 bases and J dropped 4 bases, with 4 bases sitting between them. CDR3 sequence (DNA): TGTGCCAGCAGCCGGTTCTATGGCTACACCTTC. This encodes CASSRFYGYTF.

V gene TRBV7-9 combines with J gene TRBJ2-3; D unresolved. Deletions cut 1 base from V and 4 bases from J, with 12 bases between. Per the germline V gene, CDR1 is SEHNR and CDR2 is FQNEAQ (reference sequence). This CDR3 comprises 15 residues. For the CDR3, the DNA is TGTGCCAGCAGCTTAGGTTTGACGTTTCCAGATACGCAGTATTTT. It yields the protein CASSLGLTFPDTQYF. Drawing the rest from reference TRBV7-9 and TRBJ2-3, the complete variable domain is DTGVSQNPRHKITKRGQNVTFRCDPISEHNRLYWYRQTLGQGPEFLTYFQNEAQLEKSRLLSDRFSAERPKGSFSTLEIQRTEQGDSAMYLCASSLGLTFPDTQYFGPGTRLTVL.